This TCR beta chain was identified during a study of blood T cell repertoires in COVID-19. Looking at the study overall: COVID-19 samples collected from the United States, Italy and Spain covered acute and convalescent phases. In each case, the material was cDNA or gDNA derived from T cells, B-cell-depleted T cells, or PBMCs.

This clone was recorded a few times. V lost 5 bases and J lost 1, with 8 bases in between. This CDR3 spans 13 amino acids. The germline V gene encodes CDR1 SGHAT and CDR2 FQNNGV. Categorization into cohorts depended on clinical history that participants reported. Per the authors' pipeline: For nucleated cells, counts were estimated from reference gene primer amplification. The method was immunoSEQ multiplex PCR; TCRdb's version includes in-frame clones alone and lacks a portion of them. V and J calls and clone size are copied from that table; D and trimming were computed from the DNA. This sample yields approximately 220,000 clones, of which around 86% are seen a single time; 3.5% to 4.5% belongs to the top ten.

V and J are TRBV11-2 and TRBJ1-1; D ambiguous. The source of this sequence is a woman in her forties with acute COVID-19. The specimen was PBMCs or T cells enriched from blood (not recorded which). The chain's CDR3 is CASSPSQNTEAFF. CDR3 sequence (DNA): TGTGCCAGCAGCCCGAGTCAGAACACTGAAGCTTTCTTT.